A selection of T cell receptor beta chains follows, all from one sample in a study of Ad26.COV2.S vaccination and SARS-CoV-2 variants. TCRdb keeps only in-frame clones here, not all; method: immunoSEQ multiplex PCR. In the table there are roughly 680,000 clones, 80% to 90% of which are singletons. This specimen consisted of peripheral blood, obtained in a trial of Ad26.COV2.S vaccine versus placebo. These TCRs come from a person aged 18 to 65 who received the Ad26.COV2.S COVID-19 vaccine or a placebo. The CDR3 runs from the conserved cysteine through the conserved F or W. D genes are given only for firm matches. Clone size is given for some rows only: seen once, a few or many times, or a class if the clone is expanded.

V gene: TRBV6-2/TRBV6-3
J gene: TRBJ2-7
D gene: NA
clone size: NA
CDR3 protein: CASSNGGREQYF
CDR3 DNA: TGTGCCAGCAGCAACGGGGGTAGGGAGCAGTACTTC

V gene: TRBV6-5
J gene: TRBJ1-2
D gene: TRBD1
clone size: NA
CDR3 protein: CASRPGTGFGGYTF
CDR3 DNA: TGTGCCAGCAGGCCCGGGACAGGATTTGGTGGCTACACCTTC

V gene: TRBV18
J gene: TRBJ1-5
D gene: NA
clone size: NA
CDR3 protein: CASSPSLSQPQHF
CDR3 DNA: TGTGCCAGCTCACCATCATTGTCCCAGCCCCAGCATTTT

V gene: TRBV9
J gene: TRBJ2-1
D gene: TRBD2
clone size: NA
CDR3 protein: CASSVAGTSGRGAYNEQFF
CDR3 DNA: TGTGCCAGCAGCGTAGCAGGGACTAGCGGGAGGGGGGCCTACAATGAGCAGTTCTTC

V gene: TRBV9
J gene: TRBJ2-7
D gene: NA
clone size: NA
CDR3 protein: CASSVGPGLWADEQYF
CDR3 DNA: TGTGCCAGCAGCGTAGGACCGGGACTGTGGGCGGACGAGCAGTACTTC

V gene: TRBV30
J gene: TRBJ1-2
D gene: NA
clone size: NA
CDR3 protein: CAWSRNYGYTF
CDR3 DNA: TGTGCCTGGAGCAGGAACTATGGCTACACCTTC

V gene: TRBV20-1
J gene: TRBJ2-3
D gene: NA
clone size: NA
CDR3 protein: CSASNGGPVTDTQYF
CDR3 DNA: TGCAGTGCTAGTAATGGCGGGCCTGTCACAGATACGCAGTATTTT

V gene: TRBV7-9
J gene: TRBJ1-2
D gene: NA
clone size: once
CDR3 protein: CASSPLDSRGAF
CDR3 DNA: TGTGCCAGCAGCCCCCTGGACAGCCGAGGGGCCTTC

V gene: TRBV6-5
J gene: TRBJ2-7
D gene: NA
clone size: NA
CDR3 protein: CASSYVQRAAYEQYF
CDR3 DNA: TGTGCCAGCAGTTACGTACAGCGAGCCGCCTACGAGCAGTACTTC

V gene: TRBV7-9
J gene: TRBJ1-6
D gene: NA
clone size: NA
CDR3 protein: CASSGNNSPLHF
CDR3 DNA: TGTGCCAGCAGCGGTAATAATTCACCCCTCCACTTT

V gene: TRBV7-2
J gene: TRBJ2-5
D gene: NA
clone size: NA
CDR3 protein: CASSIRQPETQYF
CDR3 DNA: TGTGCCAGCAGCATAAGACAACCAGAGACCCAGTACTTC

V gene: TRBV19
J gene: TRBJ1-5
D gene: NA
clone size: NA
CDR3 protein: CASAPRGTRGGSNQPQHF
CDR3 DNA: TGTGCCAGCGCTCCTCGGGGGACCCGGGGCGGTAGCAATCAGCCCCAGCATTTT

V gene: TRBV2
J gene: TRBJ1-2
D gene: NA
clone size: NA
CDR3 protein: CASLLSSVGYGYTF
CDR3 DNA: TGTGCCAGCCTTCTAAGTTCGGTGGGCTATGGCTACACCTTC

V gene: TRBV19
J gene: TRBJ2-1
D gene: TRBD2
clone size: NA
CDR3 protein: CATQAGGMNEQFF
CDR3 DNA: TGTGCCACCCAGGCGGGAGGAATGAATGAGCAGTTCTTC

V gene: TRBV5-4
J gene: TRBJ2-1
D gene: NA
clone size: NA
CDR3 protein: CASSFYSYQGNEQFF
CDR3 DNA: TGTGCCAGCAGCTTCTACTCCTACCAGGGCAATGAGCAGTTCTTC

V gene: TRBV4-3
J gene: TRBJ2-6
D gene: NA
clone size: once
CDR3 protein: CASSQGFTSGANVLTF
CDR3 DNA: TGCGCCAGCAGCCAAGGATTCACTTCTGGGGCCAACGTCCTGACTTTC

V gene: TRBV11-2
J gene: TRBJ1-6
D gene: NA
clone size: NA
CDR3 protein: CAILQSSYNSPLHF
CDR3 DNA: TGTGCCATACTACAGAGCTCCTATAATTCACCCCTCCACTTT

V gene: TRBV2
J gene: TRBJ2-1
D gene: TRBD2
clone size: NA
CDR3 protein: CASTRLAGDEQFF
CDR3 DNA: TGTGCCAGCACCCGACTAGCGGGAGATGAGCAGTTCTTC

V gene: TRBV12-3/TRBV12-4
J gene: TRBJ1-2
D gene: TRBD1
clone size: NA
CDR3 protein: CASSFGRGTGYTF
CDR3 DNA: TGTGCCAGCAGTTTTGGCAGGGGGACTGGCTACACCTTC

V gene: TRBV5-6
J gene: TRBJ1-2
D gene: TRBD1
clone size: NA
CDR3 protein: CASSWRRTGTAFNYGYTF
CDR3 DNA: TGTGCCAGCAGCTGGAGGCGTACCGGGACAGCATTTAACTATGGCTACACCTTC

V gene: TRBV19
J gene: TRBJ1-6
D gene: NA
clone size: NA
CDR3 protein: CASSPHRESSYNSPLHF
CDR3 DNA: TGTGCCAGTAGTCCCCACAGGGAGAGCTCCTATAATTCACCCCTCCACTTT

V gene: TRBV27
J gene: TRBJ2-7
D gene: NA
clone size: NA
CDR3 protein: CASRSPPYEQYF
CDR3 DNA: TGTGCCAGCAGAAGTCCCCCCTACGAGCAGTACTTC

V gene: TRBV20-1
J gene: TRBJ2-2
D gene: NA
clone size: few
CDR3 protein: CSAKANGELFF
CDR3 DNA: TGCAGTGCTAAGGCAAACGGGGAGCTGTTTTTT

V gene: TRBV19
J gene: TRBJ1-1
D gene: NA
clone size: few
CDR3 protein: CASSPQVGNTEAFF
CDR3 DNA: TGTGCCAGTAGTCCGCAGGTGGGGAACACTGAAGCTTTCTTT

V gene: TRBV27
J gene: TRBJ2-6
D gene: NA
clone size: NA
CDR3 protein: CASSSQGSGANVLTF
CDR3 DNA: TGTGCCAGCAGTTCCCAGGGATCTGGGGCCAACGTCCTGACTTTC

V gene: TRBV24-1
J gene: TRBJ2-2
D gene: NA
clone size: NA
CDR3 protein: CATSSDTPGELFF
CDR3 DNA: TGTGCCACCAGTAGCGACACCCCCGGGGAGCTGTTTTTT

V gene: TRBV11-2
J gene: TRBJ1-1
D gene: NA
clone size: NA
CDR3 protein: CASSLMDSLRAFF
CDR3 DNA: TGTGCCAGCAGCTTAATGGATTCCCTCCGGGCTTTCTTT

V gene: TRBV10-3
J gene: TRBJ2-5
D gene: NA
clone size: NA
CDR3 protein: CAISETGHQETQYF
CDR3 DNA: TGTGCCATCAGTGAGACAGGGCACCAAGAGACCCAGTACTTC

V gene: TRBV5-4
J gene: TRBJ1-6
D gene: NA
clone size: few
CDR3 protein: CASSLSRQGSSPLHF
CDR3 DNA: TGTGCCAGCAGCTTGTCCAGGCAGGGAAGTTCACCCCTCCACTTT

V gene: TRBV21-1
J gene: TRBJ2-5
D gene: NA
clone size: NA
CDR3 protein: CASSGSLGQGFQETQYF
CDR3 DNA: TGTGCCAGCAGCGGAAGCCTTGGACAGGGGTTCCAAGAGACCCAGTACTTC

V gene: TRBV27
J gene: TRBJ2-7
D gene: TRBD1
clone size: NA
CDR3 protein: CASSPGTGWISYEQYF
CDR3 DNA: TGTGCCAGCAGTCCGGGGACAGGATGGATCTCCTACGAGCAGTACTTC

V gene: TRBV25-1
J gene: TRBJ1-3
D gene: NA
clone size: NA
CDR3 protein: CASSELLGTPGNTIYF
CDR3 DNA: TGTGCCAGCAGTGAATTACTGGGGACCCCTGGAAACACCATATATTTT

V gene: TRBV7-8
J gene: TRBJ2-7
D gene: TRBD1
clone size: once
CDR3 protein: CASSSRRQGVYEQYF
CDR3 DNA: TGTGCCAGCAGCTCCCGGAGACAGGGAGTCTACGAGCAGTACTTC

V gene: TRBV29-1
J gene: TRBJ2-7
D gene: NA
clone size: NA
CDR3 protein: CSVEGAQEPYEQYF
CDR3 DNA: TGCAGCGTTGAAGGGGCCCAGGAACCCTACGAGCAGTACTTC

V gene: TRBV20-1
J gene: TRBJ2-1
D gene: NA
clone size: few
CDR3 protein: CSAKKDNEQFF
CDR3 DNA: TGCAGTGCTAAGAAGGATAATGAGCAGTTCTTC

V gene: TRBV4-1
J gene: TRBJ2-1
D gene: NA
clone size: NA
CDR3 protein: CASSQPPSTANNEQFF
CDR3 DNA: TGCGCCAGCAGCCAACCTCCCTCGACCGCGAACAATGAGCAGTTCTTC

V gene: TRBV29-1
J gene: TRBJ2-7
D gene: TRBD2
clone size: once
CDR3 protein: CSVHQLAGTNSYEQYF
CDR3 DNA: TGCAGCGTTCATCAACTAGCGGGAACGAACTCCTACGAGCAGTACTTC

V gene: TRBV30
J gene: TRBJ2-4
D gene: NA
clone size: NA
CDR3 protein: CAWSAGTAKNIQYF
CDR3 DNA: TGTGCCTGGAGTGCGGGGACAGCCAAAAACATTCAGTACTTC

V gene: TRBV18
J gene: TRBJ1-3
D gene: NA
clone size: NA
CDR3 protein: CASGGEGNTIYF
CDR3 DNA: TGTGCCAGCGGGGGCGAGGGAAACACCATATATTTT

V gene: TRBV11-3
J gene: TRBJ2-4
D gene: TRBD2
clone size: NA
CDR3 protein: CASSPGTSNIQYF
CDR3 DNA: TGTGCCAGCAGCCCCGGGACTAGCAACATTCAGTACTTC

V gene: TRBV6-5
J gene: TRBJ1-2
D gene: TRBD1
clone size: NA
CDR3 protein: CASRRDRGINGYTF
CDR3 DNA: TGTGCCAGCAGACGGGACAGGGGGATCAATGGCTACACCTTC

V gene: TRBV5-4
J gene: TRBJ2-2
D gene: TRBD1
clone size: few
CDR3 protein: CASSPGQGAVTGELFF
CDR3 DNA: TGTGCCAGCAGCCCAGGACAGGGAGCGGTCACCGGGGAGCTGTTTTTT

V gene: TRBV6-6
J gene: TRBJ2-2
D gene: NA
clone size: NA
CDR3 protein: CASSYGPPGTGELFF
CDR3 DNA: TGTGCCAGCAGTTACGGGCCCCCGGGCACCGGGGAGCTGTTTTTT

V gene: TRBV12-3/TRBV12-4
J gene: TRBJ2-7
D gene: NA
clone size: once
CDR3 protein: CASSAESYEQYF
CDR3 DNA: TGTGCCAGCTCAGCGGAGTCCTACGAGCAGTACTTC

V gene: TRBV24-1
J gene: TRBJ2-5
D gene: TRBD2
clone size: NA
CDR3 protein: CATSDAGGVETQYF
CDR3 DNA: TGTGCCACCAGTGATGCGGGGGGGGTAGAGACCCAGTACTTC

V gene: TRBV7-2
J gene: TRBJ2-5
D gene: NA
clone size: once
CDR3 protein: CASSIGTSQETQYF
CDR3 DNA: TGTGCCAGCAGCATCGGGACCAGTCAAGAGACCCAGTACTTC

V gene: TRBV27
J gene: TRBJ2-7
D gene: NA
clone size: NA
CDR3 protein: CASSRGHEQYF
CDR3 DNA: TGTGCCAGCAGCAGGGGCCACGAGCAGTACTTC

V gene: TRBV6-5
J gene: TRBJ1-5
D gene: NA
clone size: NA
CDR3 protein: CASSPGRYSNQPQHF
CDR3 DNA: TGTGCCAGCAGTCCGGGACGGTATAGCAATCAGCCCCAGCATTTT

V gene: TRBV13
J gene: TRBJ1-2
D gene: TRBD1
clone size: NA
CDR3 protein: CASSLGGGAGYGYTF
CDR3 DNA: TGTGCCAGCAGCTTGGGAGGGGGCGCGGGCTATGGCTACACCTTC